The following is a T cell receptor (beta chain) sequence with its context. Authors of the study amplified TCR beta CDR3 regions from RNA transcripts. The HTBI primer set was used in a first-round RT-PCR of the TCR CDR3. MiXCR was run by TCRdb on the multiplex PCR reads, yielding one entry per CDR3 protein. The sample comprises 650,000 to 800,000 distinct CDR3 sequences, 40% to 55% of which are singletons, and under 8% rests with the top ten. Any patient presenting with uncontrolled infection, other autoimmune disease, pregnancy or lactation was left out. This sample was taken from a study of T cells in Graves' hyperthyroidism and ophthalmopathy. The CDR3 loop spans 14 amino acids. V lost 1 base and J 2 bases, leaving 8 bases between the germline ends. From germline, CDR1 is SEHNR and CDR2 FQNEAQ (reference sequence).

The V call is TRBV7-9, the J call TRBJ2-5; D is possibly TRBD1 (5 bases). This clonotype was obtained from an adult man with Graves' disease, either hyperthyroidism or ophthalmopathy (not recorded which). The sample taken for sequencing was peripheral blood or thyroid tissue (not recorded which). CDR3 region: CASSLEQEQETQYF. CDR3 DNA: TGTGCCAGCAGCTTAGAACAGGAACAAGAGACCCAGTACTTC.